One and the same sample provided the 8 T cell receptor beta chains below, sequenced in a study of identical twins (dated by TCRdb to about 2016). Libraries were constructed by 5' RACE. Sequencing was performed on an Illumina HiSeq 2000. TCRdb applied fastp at Q25 and MiXCR to the public reads, then kept only in-frame beta chains. Duplicate CDR3 protein sequences are folded into a single record with the most common DNA and genes. Here the sample has 1.5 million to 2 million distinct CDR3 sequences; under 35% occur a single time. 0.25% to 0.3% of the sample is held by the ten biggest clonotypes. The material sequenced was cord blood. All receptors come from a newborn girl in good health.

The chain carries TRBV5-1 and TRBJ2-7; 8 positions agree with TRBD1. Looked up from germline, CDR1 is SGHRS and CDR2 is YFSETQ. The CDR3 contains 14 residues. J lost 2 bases, V lost 3 bases, and 4 bases had no gene match. CDR3 sequence reads: CASSSGDRPYEQYF. The CDR3 DNA sequence: TGCGCCAGCAGCTCCGGGGACAGGCCCTACGAGCAGTACTTC.

This clonotype showed up just a few times. CDR3: CSVRGRQGASNEQYF. DNA for the CDR3: TGCAGCGTCCGAGGAAGACAGGGGGCCTCCAATGAGCAGTACTTC. The V gene is TRBV29-1, the J gene TRBJ2-7; 10 positions agree with TRBD1. Trimming cost V 6 bases and J 7 bases; bases outside gene matches: 15. Germline-derived CDR1 and CDR2 are SQVTM and ANQGSEA. The CDR3 is 15 amino acids.

In its sample, this clonotype was seen once. The chain has TRBV29-1 and TRBJ2-5; possible D gene TRBD2, 6 bases. The germline CDR1 and CDR2 sequences are SQVTM and ANQGSEA. The CDR3 has 14 residues. Trimming removed 7 bases at V and 11 bases at J, with 26 bases between. CDR3 region: CSGLGTPEGNEQYF. CDR3 sequence (DNA): TGCAGCGGATTAGGGACTCCAGAGGGCAATGAGCAGTACTTC.

The chain carries TRBV25-1 and TRBJ2-7, with D tentatively TRBD2 (5 bases). Germline CDR1 is MGHDK and CDR2 is SYGVNS. CDR3 length: 14 residues. Trimming left V 2 bases short and J 4 bases short, with 12 bases between. The CDR3 spells CASSEGLRAYEQYF. Here the CDR3 DNA reads TGTGCCAGCAGTGAAGGCTTGCGGGCGTACGAGCAGTACTTC.

This clonotype appeared a few times. The CDR3 DNA follows: TGTGCCAGCAAACTAGCGGGGATCCCCTACAATGAGCAGTTCTTC. This sequence encodes CASKLAGIPYNEQFF. J is TRBJ2-1 and V is TRBV12-3 or TRBV12-4, with 10 bases identical to TRBD2. The CDR3 has 15 residues. V gave up 7 bases and J gave up 2 bases; unmatched junction bases: 5.

The V call is TRBV28, the J call TRBJ2-4; perhaps TRBD2 as D (5 bases). The DNA end is a closer match to TRBJ2-1, so the J assignment may be wrong. Germline CDR1 MDHEN, CDR2 SYDVKM. This CDR3 contains 15 residues. In DNA, the CDR3 is TGTGCCAGCAGTTTGCAGATTCTAGCCAAAAACATTCAGTTCTTC. It translates to CASSLQILAKNIQFF.

The gene calls are TRBV3-1 and TRBJ2-1; the match to TRBD1 covers 7 bases. CDR1 is LGHDT, CDR2 YNNKEL, per germline (reference sequence). With V trimmed by 0 bases and J by 12 bases, 5 bases remained unmatched. The CDR3 loop spans 13 amino acids. The CDR3 DNA reads TGTGCCAGCAGCCAAGATCGACAGGGTAGGCAGTTCTTC. Translated, it gives CASSQDRQGRQFF.

V gene TRBV27 combines with J gene TRBJ1-2; D not resolved. This CDR3 is 15 amino acids long. Deletions cut 5 bases from V and 0 bases from J, with 13 bases between. In germline, CDR1 is MNHEY, CDR2 SMNVEV (reference sequence). For the CDR3, the DNA is TGTGCCAGCAGTGCCGGATATCGGTCTAACTATGGCTACACCTTC. It translates to CASSAGYRSNYGYTF.